This note documents a single T cell receptor beta chain sequence. Some clones are missing from TCRdb's copy, which holds only in-frame ones; the method was immunoSEQ multiplex PCR. The sample has fewer than 350,000 clones; roughly 91% are singletons. The sample originates from a study of blood T cell repertoires in COVID-19. Across the study: Samples taken during acute and convalescent COVID-19 were collected in the United States, Italy and Spain.

V lost 1 base and J 4 bases, leaving 15 bases between the germline ends. Germline V gene lookup returns CDR1 SGHTA and CDR2 FQGNSA. There are 16 residues in the CDR3. Sequenced input: peripheral blood. The genes are TRBV7-2 and TRBJ2-3, with D tentatively TRBD2 (6 bases). The sequence was obtained from a man aged 40-50 years with acute or convalescent COVID-19. CDR3 amino acids: CASSLVRGSVADTQYF. CDR3 sequence (DNA): TGTGCCAGCAGCTTAGTCCGGGGGAGTGTTGCAGATACGCAGTATTTT.